Below are 16 T cell receptor beta chains sequenced from a single sample in a study of identical twins. TCRdb re-derived calls from the 5' RACE reads in MiXCR, one entry per CDR3 protein. The sample contains some 660,000 distinct CDR3 sequences, 8.6% of which appear only once. A further study also used this sample, focusing on yellow fever vaccine responses in identical twins.

The specimen was PBMCs. These receptors were taken from a woman between 18 and 29 years old in good health.

This clonotype came up many times. The CDR3 sequence: CASSLEWGVETQYF. The CDR3, as DNA: TGTGCCAGCAGTTTAGAGTGGGGCGTGGAGACCCAGTACTTC. The chain is built from TRBV27 and TRBJ2-5; tentatively, D is TRBD1 (5 bases). V lost 2 bases to trimming and J lost 5 bases, with 12 bases between them. CDR1 and CDR2 from the germline V gene are MNHEY and SMNVEV (reference sequence). This CDR3 comprises 14 residues.

This clonotype has more than one count but fewer than ten. The chain combines TRBV6-1 with TRBJ2-4; D gene ambiguous. Per germline, CDR1 MNHNS and CDR2 SASEGT. The CDR3 runs 15 residues. V was pared by 10 bases and J by 1 base, with 17 bases between. CDR3 amino acids: CATEKGQVAKNIQYF. CDR3 in DNA: TGTGCCACTGAAAAGGGCCAGGTTGCCAAAAACATTCAGTACTTC.

The chain links TRBV20-1 to TRBJ2-1; 7 nucleotides match TRBD2. The V gene's germline CDR1 is DFQATT and CDR2 SNEGSKA (reference sequence). With V trimmed by 6 bases and J by 5 bases, 13 bases remained unmatched. There are 15 residues in the CDR3. CDR3: CSAINERELHNEQFF. CDR3 DNA: TGCAGTGCCATCAACGAGCGGGAACTCCACAATGAGCAGTTCTTC.

The chain uses TRBV20-1 and TRBJ2-3, with 7 bases matching TRBD2. After removal of 0 bases from V and 2 bases from J, the junction contained 14 bases not matched to a gene. The V gene's germline CDR1 is DFQATT and CDR2 SNEGSKA (reference sequence). There are 18 residues in the CDR3. CDR3 loop: CSARDPPSAGIYTDTQYF. Here the CDR3 DNA reads TGCAGTGCTAGAGATCCCCCGTCAGCGGGGATATACACAGATACGCAGTATTTT.

This clonotype has at least ten counts. V and J are TRBV10-3 and TRBJ1-3; 8 bases agree with TRBD1. Germline values: CDR1 ENHRY, CDR2 SYGVKD. V lost 10 bases to trimming and J lost 0 bases; unmatched junction nucleotides: 17. The CDR3 length is 18 residues. The CDR3 loop reads CATQGEKADSYSGNTIYF. The CDR3 region has the DNA TGTGCCACACAGGGGGAAAAAGCGGACAGTTACTCTGGAAACACCATATATTTT.

The CDR3 DNA follows: TGTGCCTGGACAAGTGGAGGGACCCAGTACTTC. It encodes CAWTSGGTQYF. The chain couples TRBV30 to TRBJ2-5; D is perhaps TRBD2 (5 bases). Trimming pared 4 bases from V and 7 bases from J, leaving 10 bases between. Germline V gene data show CDR1 as GTSNPN and CDR2 as SVGIG (reference sequence). CDR3 length: 11 amino acids.

In its sample, this clonotype was seen many times. In nucleotides, the CDR3 is TGTGCCAGCAGCCTCGCGGACAGCCAGAACACTGAAGCTTTCTTT. Its protein is CASSLADSQNTEAFF. The gene calls are TRBV6-1 and TRBJ1-1, with D possibly matching TRBD1 (6 bases). V dropped 6 bases and J dropped 1 base, with 15 bases sitting between them. Per germline, CDR1 MNHNS and CDR2 SASEGT. This CDR3 contains 15 residues.

The chain has TRBV20-1 and TRBJ1-2; no clear D. The germline V gene encodes CDR1 DFQATT and CDR2 SNEGSKA (reference sequence). The ends were cut back, 7 bases at V and 0 bases at J, with 9 bases in the middle. CDR3 length: 12 amino acids. In DNA, the CDR3 is TGCAGTGACTACAGCGCTAACTATGGCTACACCTTC. It yields the protein CSDYSANYGYTF.

There are a few counts of this clonotype. This chain joins TRBV7-8 and TRBJ2-5, with D unclear. The germline gives CDR1 SGHVS, CDR2 FQNEAQ. Trimming took 3 bases from V and 4 from J, leaving 12 bases between them. The CDR3 spans 14 residues. The CDR3 spells CASSFRAIGETQYF. The CDR3 DNA is TGTGCCAGCAGCTTTAGAGCAATTGGAGAGACCCAGTACTTC.

The table lists this clonotype with a few counts. The chain links TRBV24-1 to TRBJ2-5; 11 nucleotides align to TRBD2. The CDR3 spans 16 residues. Germline loops: CDR1 KGHDR, CDR2 SFDVKD. V lost 3 bases and J lost 2; bases outside the gene matches: 4. The CDR3 sequence is CATSDGTSGTQETQYF. In DNA, the CDR3 is TGTGCCACCAGTGATGGGACTAGCGGAACACAAGAGACCCAGTACTTC.

The genes are TRBV27 and TRBJ2-2; TRBD2 matches at 15 bases. Trimming cost V 6 bases and J 0 bases; bases outside gene matches: 5. CDR1 and CDR2 from the germline V gene are MNHEY and SMNVEV (reference sequence). There are 18 residues in the CDR3. In DNA form, the CDR3 reads TGTGCCAGCAGAAGGACTAGCGGGAGGGGTACGAACACCGGGGAGCTGTTTTTT. Amino acids: CASRRTSGRGTNTGELFF.

This clonotype was detected only a few times. V usage is TRBV18 and J usage is TRBJ2-7, with TRBD1 matching over 11 bases. The germline V gene encodes CDR1 KGHSH and CDR2 LQKENI. This CDR3 has 15 residues. With V trimmed by 3 bases and J by 5 bases, 6 bases remained unmatched. For the CDR3, the DNA is TGTGCCAGCTCACCGGGACAGGGGGACTGGGACGAGCAGTACTTC. It encodes CASSPGQGDWDEQYF.

The table lists this clonotype with many counts. This chain connects TRBV7-9 to TRBJ1-3; D uncertain. V lost 5 bases and J 2 bases, leaving 7 bases between the germline ends. CDR3 length: 13 residues. From germline, CDR1 is SEHNR and CDR2 FQNEAQ (reference sequence). The CDR3 is CASSPPPGNTIYF. Written as DNA, the CDR3 is TGTGCCAGCAGCCCCCCCCCTGGAAACACCATATATTTT.

There are a few counts of this clonotype. The chain recombines TRBV20-1 with TRBJ1-1; D gene uncertain. The CDR3 has 14 amino acids. The germline V gene encodes CDR1 DFQATT and CDR2 SNEGSKA (reference sequence). V lost 2 bases and J 4 bases, leaving 14 bases between the germline ends. CDR3 sequence: CSARNVRSSTEAFF. In DNA, the CDR3 is TGCAGTGCTAGAAACGTACGGTCGAGCACTGAAGCTTTCTTT.

This clonotype has more than one count but fewer than ten. The chain joins TRBV6-2 or TRBV6-3 to TRBJ2-5, with TRBD2 matching over 11 bases. This CDR3 comprises 17 residues. V lost 2 bases and J lost 5; bases outside the gene matches: 10. Germline V gene sequence: CDR1 MNHEY, CDR2 SVGEGT. The CDR3 loop is CASSYVNLAGGMETQYF. The CDR3 nucleotides are TGTGCCAGCAGTTACGTTAACCTAGCGGGAGGAATGGAGACCCAGTACTTC.

This chain uses TRBV7-2 with TRBJ2-6; tentative D call: TRBD1 (6 bases). CDR3 length: 16 amino acids. With 5 bases removed from V and 3 bases from J, the gap between germline ends came to 14 bases. Germline CDR1 SGHTA, CDR2 FQGNSA. The CDR3 DNA reads as TGTGCCAGCAGCCCCCACAGGGAACGTGGGGCCAACGTCCTGACTTTC. Translating it yields CASSPHRERGANVLTF.